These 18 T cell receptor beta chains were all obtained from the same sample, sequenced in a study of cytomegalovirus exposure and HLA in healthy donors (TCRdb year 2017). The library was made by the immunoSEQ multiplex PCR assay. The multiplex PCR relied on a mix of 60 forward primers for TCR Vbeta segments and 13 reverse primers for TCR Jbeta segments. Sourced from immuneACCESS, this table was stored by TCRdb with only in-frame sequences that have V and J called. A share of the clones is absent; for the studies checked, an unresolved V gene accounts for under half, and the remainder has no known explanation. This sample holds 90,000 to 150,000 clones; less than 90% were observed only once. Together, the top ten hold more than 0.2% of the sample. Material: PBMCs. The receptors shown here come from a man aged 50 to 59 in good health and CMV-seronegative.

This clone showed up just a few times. The CDR3 region has the DNA TGTGCCAGCAGTTACTCCGGGGGGGCAGAGACCCAGTACTTC. Residues: CASSYSGGAETQYF. The J gene is TRBJ2-5, the V gene TRBV6-5; 8 bases fit TRBD2. There are 14 residues in the CDR3. J lost 4 bases, V lost 0 bases, and 1 base had no gene match. The germline gives CDR1 MNHEY, CDR2 SVGAGI.

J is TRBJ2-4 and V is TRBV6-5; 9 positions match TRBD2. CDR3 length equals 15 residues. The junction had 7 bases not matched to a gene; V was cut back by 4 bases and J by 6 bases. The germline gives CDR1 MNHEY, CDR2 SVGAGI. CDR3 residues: CASSSTGTSINIQYF. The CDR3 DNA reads TGTGCCAGCAGTTCAACCGGGACTAGCATAAACATTCAGTACTTC.

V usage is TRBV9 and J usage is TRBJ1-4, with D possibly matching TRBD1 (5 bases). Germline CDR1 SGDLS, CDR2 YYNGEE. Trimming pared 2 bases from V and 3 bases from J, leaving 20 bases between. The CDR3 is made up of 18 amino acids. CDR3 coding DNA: TGTGCCAGCAGCGTTCGGGGGGGAGGATCTTTGGCTAATGAAAAACTGTTTTTT. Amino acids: CASSVRGGGSLANEKLFF.

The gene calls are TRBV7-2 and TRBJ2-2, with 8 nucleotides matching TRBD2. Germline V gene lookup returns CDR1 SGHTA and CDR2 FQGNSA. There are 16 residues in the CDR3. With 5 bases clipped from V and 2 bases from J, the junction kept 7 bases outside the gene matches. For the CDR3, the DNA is TGTGCCAGCAGCCTAAGACTAGCGACAAACACCGGGGAGCTGTTTTTT. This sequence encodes CASSLRLATNTGELFF.

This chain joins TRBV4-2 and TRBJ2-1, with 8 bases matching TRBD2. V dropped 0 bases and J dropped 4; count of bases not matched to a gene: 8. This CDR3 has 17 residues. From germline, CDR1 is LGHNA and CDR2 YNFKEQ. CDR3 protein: CASSQDPGSGAYNEQFF. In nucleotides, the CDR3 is TGTGCCAGCAGCCAAGATCCGGGTAGCGGGGCGTACAATGAGCAGTTCTTC.

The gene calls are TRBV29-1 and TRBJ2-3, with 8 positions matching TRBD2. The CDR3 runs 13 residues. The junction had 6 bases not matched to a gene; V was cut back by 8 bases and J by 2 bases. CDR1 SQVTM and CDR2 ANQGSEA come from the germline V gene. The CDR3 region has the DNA TGCAGCTTGTGGCGGGGGGACACAGATACGCAGTATTTT. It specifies CSLWRGDTDTQYF.

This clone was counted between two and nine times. This CDR3 is CASSRSGALSSYNEQFF. CDR3 sequence (DNA): TGTGCCAGCAGTCGCTCGGGAGCCCTGAGCTCCTACAATGAGCAGTTCTTC. The chain combines TRBV6-4 with TRBJ2-1, with D perhaps matching TRBD2 (6 bases). Germline V lookup: CDR1 MRHNA, CDR2 SNTAGT. CDR3 length equals 17 residues. Trimming removed 5 bases from V and 0 bases from J, with 17 bases in between.

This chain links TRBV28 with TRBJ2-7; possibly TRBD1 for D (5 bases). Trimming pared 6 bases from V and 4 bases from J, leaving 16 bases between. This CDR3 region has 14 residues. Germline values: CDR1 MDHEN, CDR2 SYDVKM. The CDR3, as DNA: TGTGCCAGCAGCCCCGGGCCTAGGGGTTACGAGCAGTACTTC. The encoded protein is CASSPGPRGYEQYF.

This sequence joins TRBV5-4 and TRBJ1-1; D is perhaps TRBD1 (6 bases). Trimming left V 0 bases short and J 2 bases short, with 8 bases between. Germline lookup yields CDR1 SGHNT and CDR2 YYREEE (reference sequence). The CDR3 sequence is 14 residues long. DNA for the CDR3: TGTGCCAGCAGCTTGGCCGGGACAAACACTGAAGCTTTCTTT. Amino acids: CASSLAGTNTEAFF.

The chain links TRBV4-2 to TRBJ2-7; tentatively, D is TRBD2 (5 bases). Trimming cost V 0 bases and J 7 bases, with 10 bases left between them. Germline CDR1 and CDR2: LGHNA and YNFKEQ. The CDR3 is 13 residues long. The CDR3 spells CASSQERAREQYF. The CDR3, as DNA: TGTGCCAGCAGCCAAGAGAGGGCGAGGGAGCAGTACTTC.

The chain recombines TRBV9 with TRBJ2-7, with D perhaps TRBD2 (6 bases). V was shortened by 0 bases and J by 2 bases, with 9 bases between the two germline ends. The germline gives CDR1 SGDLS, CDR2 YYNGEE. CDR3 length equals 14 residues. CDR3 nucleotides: TGTGCCAGCAGCGTAGGCGGGATACCCTACGAGCAGTACTTC. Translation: CASSVGGIPYEQYF.

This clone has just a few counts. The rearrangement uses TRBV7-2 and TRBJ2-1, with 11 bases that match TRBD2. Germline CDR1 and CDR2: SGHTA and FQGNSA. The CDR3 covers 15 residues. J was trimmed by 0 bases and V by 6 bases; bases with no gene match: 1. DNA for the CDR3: TGTGCCAGCAGGGGGACTAGCGGCTCCTACAATGAGCAGTTCTTC. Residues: CASRGTSGSYNEQFF. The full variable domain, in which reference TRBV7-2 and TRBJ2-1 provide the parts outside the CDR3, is GAGVSQSPSNKVTEKGKDVELRCDPISGHTALYWYRQSLGQGLEFLIYFQGNSAPDKSGLPSDRFSAERTGGSVSTLTIQRTQQEDSAVYLCASRGTSGSYNEQFFGPGTRLTVL.

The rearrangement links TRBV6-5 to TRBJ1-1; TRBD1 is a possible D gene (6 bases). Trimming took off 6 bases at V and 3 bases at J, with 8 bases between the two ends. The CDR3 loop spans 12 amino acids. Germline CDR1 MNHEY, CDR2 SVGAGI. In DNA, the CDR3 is TGTGCCAGCAGCTCAGGGGACACTGAAGCTTTCTTT. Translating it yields CASSSGDTEAFF.

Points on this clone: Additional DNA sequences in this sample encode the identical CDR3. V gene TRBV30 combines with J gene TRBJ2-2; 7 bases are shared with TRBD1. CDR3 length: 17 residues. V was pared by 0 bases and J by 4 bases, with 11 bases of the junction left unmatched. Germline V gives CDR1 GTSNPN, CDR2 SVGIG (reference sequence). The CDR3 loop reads CAWSVLLDRVATGELFF. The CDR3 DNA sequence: TGTGCCTGGAGTGTACTCTTAGACAGGGTTGCCACCGGGGAGCTGTTTTTT.

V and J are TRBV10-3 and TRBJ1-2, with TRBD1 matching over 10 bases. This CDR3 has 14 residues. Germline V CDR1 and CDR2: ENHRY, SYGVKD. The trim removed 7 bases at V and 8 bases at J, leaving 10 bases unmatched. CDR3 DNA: TGTGCCATCACGCAGGACAGGGGGTTGGAGGGCTACACCTTC. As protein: CAITQDRGLEGYTF.

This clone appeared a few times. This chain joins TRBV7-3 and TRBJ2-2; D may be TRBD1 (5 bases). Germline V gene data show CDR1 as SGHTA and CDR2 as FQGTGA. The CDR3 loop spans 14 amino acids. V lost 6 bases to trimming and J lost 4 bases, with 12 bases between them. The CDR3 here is CASRRAQGTGELFF. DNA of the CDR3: TGTGCCAGCAGAAGGGCTCAGGGCACCGGGGAGCTGTTTTTT.

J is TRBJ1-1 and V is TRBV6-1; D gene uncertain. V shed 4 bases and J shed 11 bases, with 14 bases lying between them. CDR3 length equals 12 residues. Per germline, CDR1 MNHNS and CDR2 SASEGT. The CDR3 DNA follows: TGTGCCAGCAGTGGGTATGGGAGTACGGCTTTCTTT. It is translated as CASSGYGSTAFF.

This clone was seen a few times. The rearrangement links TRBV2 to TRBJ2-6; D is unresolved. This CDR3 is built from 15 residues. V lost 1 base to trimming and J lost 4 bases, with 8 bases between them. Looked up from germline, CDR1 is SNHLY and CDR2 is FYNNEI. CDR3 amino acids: CASSEGSRGANVLTF. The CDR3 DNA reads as TGTGCCAGCAGTGAAGGCTCTAGGGGGGCCAACGTCCTGACTTTC.